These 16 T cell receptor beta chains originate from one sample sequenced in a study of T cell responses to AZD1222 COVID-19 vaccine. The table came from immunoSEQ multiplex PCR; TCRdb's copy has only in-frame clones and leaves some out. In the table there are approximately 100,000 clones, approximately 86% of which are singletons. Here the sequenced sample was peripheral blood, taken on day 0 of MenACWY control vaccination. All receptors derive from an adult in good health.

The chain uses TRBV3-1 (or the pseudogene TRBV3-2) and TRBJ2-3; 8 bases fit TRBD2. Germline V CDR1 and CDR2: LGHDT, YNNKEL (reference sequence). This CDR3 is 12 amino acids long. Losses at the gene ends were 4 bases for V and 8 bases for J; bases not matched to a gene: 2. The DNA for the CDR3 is TGTGCCAGCAGCCGCCGGGAGGGTACGCAGTATTTT. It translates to CASSRREGTQYF.

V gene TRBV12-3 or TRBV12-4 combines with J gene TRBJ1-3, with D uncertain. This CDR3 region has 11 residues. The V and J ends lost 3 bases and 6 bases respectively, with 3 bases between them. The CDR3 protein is CASSLINTIYF. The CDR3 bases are TGTGCCAGCAGTTTGATAAACACCATATATTTT.

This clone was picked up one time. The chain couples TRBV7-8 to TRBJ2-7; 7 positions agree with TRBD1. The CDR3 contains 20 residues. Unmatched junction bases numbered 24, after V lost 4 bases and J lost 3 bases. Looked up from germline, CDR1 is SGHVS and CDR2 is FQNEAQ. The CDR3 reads CASSSLSWGQDRDLSYEQYF. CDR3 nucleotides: TGTGCCAGCAGCTCGCTTAGTTGGGGCCAAGACAGGGATTTGAGCTACGAGCAGTACTTC. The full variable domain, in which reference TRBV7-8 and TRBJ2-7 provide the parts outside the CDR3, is GAGVSQSPRYKVAKRGQDVALRCDPISGHVSLFWYQQALGQGPEFLTYFQNEAQLDKSGLPSDRFFAERPEGSVSTLKIQRTQQEDSAVYLCASSSLSWGQDRDLSYEQYFGPGTRLTVT.

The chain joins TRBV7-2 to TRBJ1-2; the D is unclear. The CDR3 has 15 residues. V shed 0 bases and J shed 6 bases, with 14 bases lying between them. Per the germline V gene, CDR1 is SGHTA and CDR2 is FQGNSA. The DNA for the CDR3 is TGTGCCAGCAGCTTAGCTCTGCCCGGGGTCGATGGCTACACCTTC. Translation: CASSLALPGVDGYTF.

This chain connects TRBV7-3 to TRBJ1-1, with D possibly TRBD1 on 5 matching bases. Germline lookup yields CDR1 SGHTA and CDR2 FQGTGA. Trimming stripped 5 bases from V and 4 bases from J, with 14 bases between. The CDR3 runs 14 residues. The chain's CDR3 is CASSGGGDRTEAFF. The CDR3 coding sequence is TGTGCCAGCAGCGGAGGAGGGGACCGCACTGAAGCTTTCTTT.

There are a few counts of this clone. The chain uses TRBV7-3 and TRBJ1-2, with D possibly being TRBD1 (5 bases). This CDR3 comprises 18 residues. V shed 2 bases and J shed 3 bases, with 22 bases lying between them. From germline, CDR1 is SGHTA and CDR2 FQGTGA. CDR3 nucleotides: TGTGCCAGCAGCTTATTAGGGTTAGGGGTAAACGCTGACTATGGCTACACCTTC. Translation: CASSLLGLGVNADYGYTF.

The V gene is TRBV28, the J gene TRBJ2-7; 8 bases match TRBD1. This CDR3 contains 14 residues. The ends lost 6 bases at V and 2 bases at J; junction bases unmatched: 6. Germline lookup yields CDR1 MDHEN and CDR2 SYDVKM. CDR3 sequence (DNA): TGTGCCAGCAGCGGAAGGGACAGGACCTACGAGCAGTACTTC. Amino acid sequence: CASSGRDRTYEQYF.

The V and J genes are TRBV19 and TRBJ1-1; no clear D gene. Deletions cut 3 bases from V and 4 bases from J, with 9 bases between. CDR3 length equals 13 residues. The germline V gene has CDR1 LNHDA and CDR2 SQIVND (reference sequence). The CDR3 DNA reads TGTGCCAGTAGTATTCTGGGTCGCACTGAAGCTTTCTTT. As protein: CASSILGRTEAFF.

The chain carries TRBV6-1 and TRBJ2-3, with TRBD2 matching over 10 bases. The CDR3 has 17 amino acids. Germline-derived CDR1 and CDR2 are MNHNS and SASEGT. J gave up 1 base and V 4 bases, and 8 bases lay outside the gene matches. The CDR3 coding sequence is TGTGCCAGCAGTGGTGGGTTAGCGGGGGGCCGCACAGATACGCAGTATTTT. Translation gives CASSGGLAGGRTDTQYF.

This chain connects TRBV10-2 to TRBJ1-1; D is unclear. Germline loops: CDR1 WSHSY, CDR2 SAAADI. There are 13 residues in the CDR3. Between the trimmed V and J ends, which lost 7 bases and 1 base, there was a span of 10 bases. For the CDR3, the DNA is TGCGCCAGCATGTTCGGCAGGAACACTGAAGCTTTCTTT. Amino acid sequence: CASMFGRNTEAFF.

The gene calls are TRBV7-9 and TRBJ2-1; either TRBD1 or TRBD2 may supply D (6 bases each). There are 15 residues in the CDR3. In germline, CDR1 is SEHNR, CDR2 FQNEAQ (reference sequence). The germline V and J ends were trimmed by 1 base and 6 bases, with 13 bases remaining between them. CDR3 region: CASSLVGGAGNEQFF. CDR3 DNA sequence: TGTGCCAGCAGCTTAGTCGGGGGCGCAGGCAATGAGCAGTTCTTC.

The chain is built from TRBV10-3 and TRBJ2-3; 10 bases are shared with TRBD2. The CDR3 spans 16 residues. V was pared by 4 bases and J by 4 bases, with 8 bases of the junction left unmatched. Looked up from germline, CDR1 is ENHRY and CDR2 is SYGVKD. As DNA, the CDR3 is TGTGCCATCAGTGGTGGAACTAGCGGGAACCCAGATACGCAGTATTTT. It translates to CAISGGTSGNPDTQYF.

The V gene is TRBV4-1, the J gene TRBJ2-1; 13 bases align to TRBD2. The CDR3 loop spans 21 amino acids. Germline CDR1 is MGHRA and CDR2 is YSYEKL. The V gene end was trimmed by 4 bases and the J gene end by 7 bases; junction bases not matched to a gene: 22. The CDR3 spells CASSLDSGVGLAGEGLNEQFF. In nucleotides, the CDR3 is TGCGCCAGCAGCCTCGATTCGGGGGTTGGACTAGCGGGAGAGGGGTTGAATGAGCAGTTCTTC.

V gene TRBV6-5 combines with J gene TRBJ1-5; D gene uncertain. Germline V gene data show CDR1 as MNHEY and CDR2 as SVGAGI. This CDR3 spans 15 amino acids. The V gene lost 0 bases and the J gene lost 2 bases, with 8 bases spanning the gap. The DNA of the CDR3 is TGTGCCAGCAGTTACTCGATGGGAGGCAATCAGCCCCAGCATTTT. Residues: CASSYSMGGNQPQHF.

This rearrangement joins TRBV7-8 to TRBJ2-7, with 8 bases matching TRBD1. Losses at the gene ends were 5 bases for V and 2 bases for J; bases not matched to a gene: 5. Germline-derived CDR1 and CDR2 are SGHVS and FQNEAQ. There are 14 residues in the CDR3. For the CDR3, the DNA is TGTGCCAGCAGCGATCGGACAGGGACCTACGAGCAGTACTTC. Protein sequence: CASSDRTGTYEQYF.

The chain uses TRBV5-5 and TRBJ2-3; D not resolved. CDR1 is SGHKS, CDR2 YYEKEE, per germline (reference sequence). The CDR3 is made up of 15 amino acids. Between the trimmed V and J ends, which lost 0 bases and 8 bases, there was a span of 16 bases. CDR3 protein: CASSLESNYPTTQYF. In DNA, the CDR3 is TGTGCCAGCAGCTTGGAGTCAAACTACCCTACTACGCAGTATTTT.